The rows below give T cell receptor beta chains drawn from one sample of a study of T cells after yellow fever vaccination. TCRdb reanalysed the 5' RACE reads using MiXCR and keeps one entry per CDR3 protein. Of just under 600,000 distinct CDR3 sequences in the sample, roughly 13% were seen once. Specimen: PBMCs, collected on the day of the yellow fever booster vaccination. These receptors were obtained from a man aged 30 to 45 who received the YFV17D yellow fever vaccine. The CDR3 runs from the conserved cysteine through the conserved F or W. The order of the fields is clone size, J gene, V gene, D gene, CDR3 DNA, CDR3 protein. A D gene is named only where the DNA matches it firmly. Rows give clone size only sometimes, using once, few, many, or a class for an expanded clone.

clone size: few
J gene: TRBJ2-3
V gene: TRBV5-1
D gene: .
CDR3 DNA: TGCGCCAGCAGCTCACAAACAACGGATACGCAGTATTTT
CDR3 protein: CASSSQTTDTQYF

clone size: .
J gene: TRBJ2-1
V gene: TRBV5-1
D gene: TRBD2
CDR3 DNA: TGCGCCAGCAGCTTGGAACTAGCGAATGAGCAGTTCTTC
CDR3 protein: CASSLELANEQFF

clone size: .
J gene: TRBJ2-1
V gene: TRBV19
D gene: TRBD2
CDR3 DNA: TGTGCCAGTAGTATTACTAGCGGGAGCTTTGAGCAGTTCTTC
CDR3 protein: CASSITSGSFEQFF

clone size: .
J gene: TRBJ2-6
V gene: TRBV12-3/TRBV12-4
D gene: TRBD1
CDR3 DNA: TGTGCCAGCACTTCCTCAGTTATGGGACAGGGGGCTTCTGGGGCCAACGTCCTGACTTTC
CDR3 protein: CASTSSVMGQGASGANVLTF

clone size: few
J gene: TRBJ1-2
V gene: TRBV6-5
D gene: .
CDR3 DNA: TGTGCCAGCAGTTACTCAGGAGGGGCGGATGGCTACACCTTC
CDR3 protein: CASSYSGGADGYTF

clone size: .
J gene: TRBJ2-1
V gene: TRBV7-9
D gene: .
CDR3 DNA: TGTGCCAGCAGCGCGGGGCAGCAGTTCTTC
CDR3 protein: CASSAGQQFF

clone size: .
J gene: TRBJ2-5
V gene: TRBV13
D gene: TRBD2
CDR3 DNA: TGTGCCAGCAGCTTGTGGGGGCTAGCGGGTGCCTTTTGGGAGACCCAGTACTTC
CDR3 protein: CASSLWGLAGAFWETQYF

clone size: few
J gene: TRBJ1-1
V gene: TRBV20-1
D gene: .
CDR3 DNA: TGCAGTGCTTCGACAGGGAACACTGAAGCTTTCTTT
CDR3 protein: CSASTGNTEAFF

clone size: .
J gene: TRBJ2-1
V gene: TRBV27
D gene: TRBD2
CDR3 DNA: TGTGCCAGCAGTTTAGGCCAAGGGCTAGCGGGTTACAATGAGCAGTTCTTC
CDR3 protein: CASSLGQGLAGYNEQFF

clone size: .
J gene: TRBJ2-7
V gene: TRBV27
D gene: TRBD2
CDR3 DNA: TGTGCCAGCACTCATAGCGGGAGCTCCTACGAGCAGTACTTC
CDR3 protein: CASTHSGSSYEQYF

clone size: few
J gene: TRBJ2-7
V gene: TRBV20-1
D gene: .
CDR3 DNA: TGCAGTGCTTCTGCGGGCGGTAGCTCCTACGAGCAGTACTTC
CDR3 protein: CSASAGGSSYEQYF

clone size: few
J gene: TRBJ1-2
V gene: TRBV15
D gene: .
CDR3 DNA: TGTGCCACCAGCAGAGGCCGGGACTCCTATGGCTACACCTTC
CDR3 protein: CATSRGRDSYGYTF

clone size: few
J gene: TRBJ2-7
V gene: TRBV10-3
D gene: TRBD1
CDR3 DNA: TGTGCCATCAGTGAGACAGGACAGGCGGCCTACTACGAGCAGTACTTC
CDR3 protein: CAISETGQAAYYEQYF

clone size: few
J gene: TRBJ1-1
V gene: TRBV6-1
D gene: TRBD1
CDR3 DNA: TGTGCCAGCGCTACAGGGGGGCACACTGAAGCTTTCTTT
CDR3 protein: CASATGGHTEAFF

clone size: .
J gene: TRBJ2-7
V gene: TRBV7-2
D gene: .
CDR3 DNA: TGTGCCAGCAGCTTAGCGGGAGCCCCCCTCGGACAGTACTTC
CDR3 protein: CASSLAGAPLGQYF

clone size: many
J gene: TRBJ1-2
V gene: TRBV7-2
D gene: .
CDR3 DNA: TGTGCCAGCAGTCTCGACAGTTCCTATGGCTACACCTTC
CDR3 protein: CASSLDSSYGYTF

clone size: many
J gene: TRBJ2-7
V gene: TRBV7-8
D gene: .
CDR3 DNA: TGTGCCAGCAGCTTAGTAACTGGGGTCAACTACGAGCAGTACTTC
CDR3 protein: CASSLVTGVNYEQYF

clone size: few
J gene: TRBJ2-2
V gene: TRBV23-1
D gene: TRBD1
CDR3 DNA: TGCGCCAGCAGTCCACTCCCGACAGGGTCCACCGGGGAGCTGTTTTTT
CDR3 protein: CASSPLPTGSTGELFF

clone size: few
J gene: TRBJ2-5
V gene: TRBV25-1
D gene: TRBD2
CDR3 DNA: TGTGCCAGCAGTGAACCTAGCGGGAGGGACGAGACCCAGTACTTC
CDR3 protein: CASSEPSGRDETQYF

clone size: many
J gene: TRBJ1-2
V gene: TRBV28
D gene: TRBD1
CDR3 DNA: TGTGCCAGCAGCCCGGGACAGGGAGTTTTCTATGGCTACACCTTC
CDR3 protein: CASSPGQGVFYGYTF

clone size: few
J gene: TRBJ2-1
V gene: TRBV20-1
D gene: .
CDR3 DNA: TGCAGTGGGGCGAGCCCCACCTACAATGAGCAGTTCTTC
CDR3 protein: CSGASPTYNEQFF

clone size: .
J gene: TRBJ1-1
V gene: TRBV20-1
D gene: .
CDR3 DNA: TGCAGTGCTAGAAACGGGATGAACACTGAAGCTTTCTTT
CDR3 protein: CSARNGMNTEAFF

clone size: .
J gene: TRBJ2-1
V gene: TRBV12-5
D gene: .
CDR3 DNA: TGTGCTAGTATGTCTAGCTCCTACAATGAGCAGTTCTTC
CDR3 protein: CASMSSSYNEQFF

clone size: .
J gene: TRBJ2-7
V gene: TRBV7-9
D gene: .
CDR3 DNA: TGTGCCAGCAGCTCTTGGACGGGATCGGGCGAGCAGTACTTC
CDR3 protein: CASSSWTGSGEQYF

clone size: few
J gene: TRBJ2-7
V gene: TRBV6-1
D gene: TRBD1
CDR3 DNA: TGTGCCAGCACCCGCGGACAGGGGGTCAACGAGCAGTACTTC
CDR3 protein: CASTRGQGVNEQYF

clone size: few
J gene: TRBJ2-7
V gene: TRBV10-2
D gene: .
CDR3 DNA: TGCGCCAGCAGGCAGGGGCTCTACGAGCAGTACTTC
CDR3 protein: CASRQGLYEQYF

clone size: many
J gene: TRBJ2-3
V gene: TRBV4-3
D gene: TRBD2
CDR3 DNA: TGCGCCAGCAGCCCCTCCCGGACCGGGACTACCCTCTCGTTT
CDR3 protein: CASSPSRTGTTLSF

clone size: few
J gene: TRBJ1-5
V gene: TRBV6-5
D gene: .
CDR3 DNA: TGTGCCAGCAGTTACCTTCGCAATCAGCCCCAGCATTTT
CDR3 protein: CASSYLRNQPQHF

clone size: .
J gene: TRBJ2-1
V gene: TRBV7-2
D gene: .
CDR3 DNA: TGTGCCAGCAGCTTAGGGGCAGGTAGCGGAGCCAACAATGAGCAGTTCTTC
CDR3 protein: CASSLGAGSGANNEQFF

clone size: few
J gene: TRBJ2-7
V gene: TRBV20-1
D gene: .
CDR3 DNA: TGCAGTGCTAGAACCGTGAACTCCTACGAGCAGTACTTC
CDR3 protein: CSARTVNSYEQYF

clone size: .
J gene: TRBJ2-3
V gene: TRBV4-3
D gene: .
CDR3 DNA: TGCGCCAGCAGCCGTGGGAGTGGAAACGCGCAGTATTTT
CDR3 protein: CASSRGSGNAQYF

clone size: few
J gene: TRBJ1-6
V gene: TRBV29-1
D gene: TRBD1
CDR3 DNA: TGCAGCGTGGCTACTGGACAGGGCGGTAATTCACCCCTCCACTTT
CDR3 protein: CSVATGQGGNSPLHF

clone size: few
J gene: TRBJ2-3
V gene: TRBV12-3/TRBV12-4
D gene: TRBD2
CDR3 DNA: TGTGCCAGCAGTTTGGTCGGCGGGAGCAGCACAGATACGCAGTATTTT
CDR3 protein: CASSLVGGSSTDTQYF

clone size: once
J gene: TRBJ2-1
V gene: TRBV12-3/TRBV12-4
D gene: TRBD2
CDR3 DNA: TGTGCCAGCAGTTTAGATCTAGCGGGGAGGAGCAATGAGCAGTTCTTC
CDR3 protein: CASSLDLAGRSNEQFF

clone size: .
J gene: TRBJ2-3
V gene: TRBV6-5
D gene: TRBD2
CDR3 DNA: TGTGCCAGCAGTTACTCGAGAGGGCTAGCGGGAATGACAGATACGCAGTATTTT
CDR3 protein: CASSYSRGLAGMTDTQYF

clone size: .
J gene: TRBJ2-1
V gene: TRBV10-3
D gene: TRBD2
CDR3 DNA: TGTGCCATCACCTCCTCTAGCGGGATGTACAATGAGCAGTTCTTC
CDR3 protein: CAITSSSGMYNEQFF

clone size: few
J gene: TRBJ2-5
V gene: TRBV5-1
D gene: TRBD1
CDR3 DNA: TGCGCCAGCAGCGCCCTGACAGGGGGCGAAGAGACCCAGTACTTC
CDR3 protein: CASSALTGGEETQYF

clone size: .
J gene: TRBJ2-7
V gene: TRBV14
D gene: .
CDR3 DNA: TGTGCCAGCAGCCAAGACAACTCCCCCCTCTACGAGCAGTACTTC
CDR3 protein: CASSQDNSPLYEQYF

clone size: .
J gene: TRBJ2-7
V gene: TRBV19
D gene: TRBD1
CDR3 DNA: TGTGCCAGTAGTATAGGACAGGGGGCTTTCTACGAGCAGTACTTC
CDR3 protein: CASSIGQGAFYEQYF

clone size: .
J gene: TRBJ2-5
V gene: TRBV6-5
D gene: .
CDR3 DNA: TGTGCCAGCAGTTACTCGGGTGCCGGGGAGAAGACCCAGTACTTC
CDR3 protein: CASSYSGAGEKTQYF